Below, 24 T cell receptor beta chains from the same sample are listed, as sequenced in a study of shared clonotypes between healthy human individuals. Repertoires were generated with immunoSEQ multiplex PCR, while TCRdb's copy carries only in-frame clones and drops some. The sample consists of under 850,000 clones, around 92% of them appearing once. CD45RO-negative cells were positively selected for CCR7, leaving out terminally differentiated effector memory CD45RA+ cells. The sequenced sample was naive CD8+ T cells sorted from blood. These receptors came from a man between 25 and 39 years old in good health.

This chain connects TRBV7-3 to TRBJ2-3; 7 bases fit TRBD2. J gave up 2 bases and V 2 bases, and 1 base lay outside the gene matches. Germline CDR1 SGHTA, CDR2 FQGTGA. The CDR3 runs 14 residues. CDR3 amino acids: CASSLAGVTDTQYF. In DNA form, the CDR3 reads TGTGCCAGCAGCTTAGCGGGAGTCACAGATACGCAGTATTTT.

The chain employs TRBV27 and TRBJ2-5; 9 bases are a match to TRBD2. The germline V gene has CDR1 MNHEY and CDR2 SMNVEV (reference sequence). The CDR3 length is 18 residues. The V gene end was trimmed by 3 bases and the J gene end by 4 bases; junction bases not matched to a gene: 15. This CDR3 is CASSFRGGSGRSGETQYF. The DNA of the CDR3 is TGTGCCAGCAGTTTTCGCGGGGGTAGCGGGAGATCAGGAGAGACCCAGTACTTC.

In DNA form, the CDR3 reads TGTGCCAGCAGCCAATCGGCCGGGAGCACAGATACGCAGTATTTT. Residues: CASSQSAGSTDTQYF. The rearrangement joins TRBV14 to TRBJ2-3; D is ambiguous. The CDR3 sequence is 15 residues long. Germline values: CDR1 SGHDN, CDR2 FVKESK. The germline V and J ends were trimmed by 2 bases and 0 bases, with 9 bases remaining between them.

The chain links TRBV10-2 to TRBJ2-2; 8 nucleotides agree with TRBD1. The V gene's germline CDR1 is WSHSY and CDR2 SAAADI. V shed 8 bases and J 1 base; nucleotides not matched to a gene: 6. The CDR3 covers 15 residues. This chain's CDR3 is CASWKGTGNTGELFF. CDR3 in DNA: TGCGCCAGCTGGAAGGGGACAGGGAACACCGGGGAGCTGTTTTTT.

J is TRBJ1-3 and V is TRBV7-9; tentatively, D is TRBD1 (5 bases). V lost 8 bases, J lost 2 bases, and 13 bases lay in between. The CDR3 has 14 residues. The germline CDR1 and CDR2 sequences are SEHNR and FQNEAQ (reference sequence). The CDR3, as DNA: TGTGCCAGCCATGTCGACAGTCCTGGAAACACCATATATTTT. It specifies CASHVDSPGNTIYF.

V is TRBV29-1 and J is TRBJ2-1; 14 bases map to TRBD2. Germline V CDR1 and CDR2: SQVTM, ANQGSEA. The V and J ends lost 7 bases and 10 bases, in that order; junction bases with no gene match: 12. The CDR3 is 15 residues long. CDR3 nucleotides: TGCAGCGGTGATCCGGGACTAGCGGGAGCATCCGAGCAGTTCTTC. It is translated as CSGDPGLAGASEQFF.

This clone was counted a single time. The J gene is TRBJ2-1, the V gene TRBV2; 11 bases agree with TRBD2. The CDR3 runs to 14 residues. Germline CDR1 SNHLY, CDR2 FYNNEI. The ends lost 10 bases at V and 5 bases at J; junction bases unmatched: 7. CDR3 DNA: TGTGCCATCGGGGGACTAGCGGAAGACAATGAGCAGTTCTTC. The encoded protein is CAIGGLAEDNEQFF.

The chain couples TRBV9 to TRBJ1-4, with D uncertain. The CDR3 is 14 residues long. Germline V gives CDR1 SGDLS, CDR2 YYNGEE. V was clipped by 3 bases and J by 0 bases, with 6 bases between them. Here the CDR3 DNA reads TGTGCCAGCAGCGCAACCACAACTAATGAAAAACTGTTTTTT. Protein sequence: CASSATTTNEKLFF.

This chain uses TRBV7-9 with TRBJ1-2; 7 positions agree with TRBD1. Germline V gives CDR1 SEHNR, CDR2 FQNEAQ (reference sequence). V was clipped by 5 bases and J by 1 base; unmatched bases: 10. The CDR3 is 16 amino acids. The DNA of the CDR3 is TGTGCCAGCAGCGAGCCAGGGGGACAGCTTAACTATGGCTACACCTTC. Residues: CASSEPGGQLNYGYTF.

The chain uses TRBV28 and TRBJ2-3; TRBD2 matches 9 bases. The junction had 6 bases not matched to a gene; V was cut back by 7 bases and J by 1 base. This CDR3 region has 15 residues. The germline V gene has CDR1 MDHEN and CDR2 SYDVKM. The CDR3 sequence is CASITRTSGTDTQYF. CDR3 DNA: TGTGCCAGCATCACGCGGACTAGCGGCACAGATACGCAGTATTTT.

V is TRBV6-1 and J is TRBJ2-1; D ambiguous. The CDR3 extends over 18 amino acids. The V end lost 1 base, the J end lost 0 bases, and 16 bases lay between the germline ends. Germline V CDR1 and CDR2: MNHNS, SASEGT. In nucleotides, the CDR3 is TGTGCCAGCAGTGAAGGAGCTGGATACCCGAGCTCCTACAATGAGCAGTTCTTC. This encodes CASSEGAGYPSSYNEQFF.

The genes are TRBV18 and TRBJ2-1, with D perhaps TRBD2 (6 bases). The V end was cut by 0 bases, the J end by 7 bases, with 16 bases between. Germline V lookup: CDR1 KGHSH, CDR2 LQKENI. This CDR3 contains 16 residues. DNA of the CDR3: TGTGCCAGCTCACCACCTGGGAGGACCAGCTATAATGAGCAGTTCTTC. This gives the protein CASSPPGRTSYNEQFF. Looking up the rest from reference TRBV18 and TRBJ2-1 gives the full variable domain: NAGVMQNPRHLVRRRGQEARLRCSPMKGHSHVYWYRQLPEEGLKFMVYLQKENIIDESGMPKERFSAEFPKEGPSILRIQQVVRGDSAAYFCASSPPGRTSYNEQFFGPGTRLTVL.

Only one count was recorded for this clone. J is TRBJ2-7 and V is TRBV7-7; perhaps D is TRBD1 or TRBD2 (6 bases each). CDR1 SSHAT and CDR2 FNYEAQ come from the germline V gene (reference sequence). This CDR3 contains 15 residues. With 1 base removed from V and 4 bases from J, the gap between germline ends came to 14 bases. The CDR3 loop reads CASSLDSGANYEQYF. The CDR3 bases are TGTGCCAGCAGCTTAGATTCGGGGGCGAATTACGAGCAGTACTTC.

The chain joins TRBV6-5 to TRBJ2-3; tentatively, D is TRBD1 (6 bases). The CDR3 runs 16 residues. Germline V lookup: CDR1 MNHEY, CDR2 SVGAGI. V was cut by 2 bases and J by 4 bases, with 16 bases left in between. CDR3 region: CASSYGMSRGSDTQYF. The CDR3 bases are TGTGCCAGCAGTTACGGGATGAGTAGGGGGTCAGATACGCAGTATTTT.

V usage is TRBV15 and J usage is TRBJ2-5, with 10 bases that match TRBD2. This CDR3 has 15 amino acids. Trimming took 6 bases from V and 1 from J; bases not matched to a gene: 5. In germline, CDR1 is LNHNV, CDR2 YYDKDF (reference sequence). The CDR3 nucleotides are TGTGCCACCAGTTTACTAGCGGGAACCCAAGAGACCCAGTACTTC. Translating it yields CATSLLAGTQETQYF.

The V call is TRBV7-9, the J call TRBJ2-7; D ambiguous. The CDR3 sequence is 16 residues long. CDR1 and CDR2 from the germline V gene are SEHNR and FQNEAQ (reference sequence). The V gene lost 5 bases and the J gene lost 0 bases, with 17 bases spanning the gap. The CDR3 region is CASSPAGGLSSYEQYF. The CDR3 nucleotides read TGTGCCAGCAGCCCCGCAGGTGGGTTGAGCTCCTACGAGCAGTACTTC.

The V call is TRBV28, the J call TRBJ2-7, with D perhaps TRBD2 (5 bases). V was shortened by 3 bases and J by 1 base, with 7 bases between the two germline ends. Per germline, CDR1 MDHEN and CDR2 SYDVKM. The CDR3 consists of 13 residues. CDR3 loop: CASSFEGSYEQYF. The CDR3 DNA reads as TGTGCCAGCAGTTTTGAGGGTTCCTACGAGCAGTACTTC.

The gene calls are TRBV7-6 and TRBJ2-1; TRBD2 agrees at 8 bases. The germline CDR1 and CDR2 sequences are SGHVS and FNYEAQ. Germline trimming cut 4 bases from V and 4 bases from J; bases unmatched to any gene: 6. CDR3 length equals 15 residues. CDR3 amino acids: CASSSKLAVYNEQFF. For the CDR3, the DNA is TGTGCCAGCAGCTCGAAACTAGCGGTATACAATGAGCAGTTCTTC.

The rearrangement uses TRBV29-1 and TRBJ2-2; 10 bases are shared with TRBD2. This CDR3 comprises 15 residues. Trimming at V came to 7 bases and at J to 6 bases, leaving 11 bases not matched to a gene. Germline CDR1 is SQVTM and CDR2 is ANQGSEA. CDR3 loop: CSAADGTSDSGELFF. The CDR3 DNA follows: TGCAGCGCCGCAGACGGGACTAGCGATTCCGGGGAGCTGTTTTTT.

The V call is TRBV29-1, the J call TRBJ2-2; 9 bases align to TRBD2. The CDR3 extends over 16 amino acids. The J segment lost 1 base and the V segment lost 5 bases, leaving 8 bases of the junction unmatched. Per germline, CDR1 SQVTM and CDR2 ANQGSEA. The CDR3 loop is CSVCNIAGENTGELFF. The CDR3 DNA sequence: TGCAGCGTTTGTAATATAGCGGGAGAGAACACCGGGGAGCTGTTTTTT.

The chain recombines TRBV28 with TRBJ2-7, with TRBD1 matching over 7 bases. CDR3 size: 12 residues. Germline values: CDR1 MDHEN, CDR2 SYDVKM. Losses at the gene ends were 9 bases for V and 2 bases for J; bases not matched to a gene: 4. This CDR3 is CASSGGPYEQYF. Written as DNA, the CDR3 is TGTGCCAGTTCAGGGGGACCCTACGAGCAGTACTTC.

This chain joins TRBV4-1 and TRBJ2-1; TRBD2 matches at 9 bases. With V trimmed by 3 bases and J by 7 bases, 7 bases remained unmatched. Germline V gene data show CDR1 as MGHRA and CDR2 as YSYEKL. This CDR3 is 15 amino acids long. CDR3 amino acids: CASSHEAGGRNEQFF. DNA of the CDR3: TGCGCCAGCAGCCATGAAGCGGGGGGTAGAAATGAGCAGTTCTTC.

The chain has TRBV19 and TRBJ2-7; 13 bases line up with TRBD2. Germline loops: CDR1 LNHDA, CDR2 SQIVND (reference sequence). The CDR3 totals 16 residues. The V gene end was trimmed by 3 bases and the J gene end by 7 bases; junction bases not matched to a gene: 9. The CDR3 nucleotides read TGTGCCAGTAGTATCAGGACTAGCGGGAGAGGAGAAGAGCAGTACTTC. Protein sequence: CASSIRTSGRGEEQYF.

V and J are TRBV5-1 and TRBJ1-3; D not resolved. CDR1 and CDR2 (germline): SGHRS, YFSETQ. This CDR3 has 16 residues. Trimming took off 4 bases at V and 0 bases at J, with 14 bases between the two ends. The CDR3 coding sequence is TGCGCCAGCAGCCTCGGCGTGGGGAGCTCTGGAAACACCATATATTTT. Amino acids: CASSLGVGSSGNTIYF.